These 16 T cell receptor beta chains were all obtained from the same sample, sequenced in a study of shared clonotypes between healthy human individuals. TCRdb's table, derived via immunoSEQ multiplex PCR, lists solely in-frame clones and lacks some. The data hold 400,000 to 600,000 clones, with more than 95% observed a single time. The sequencing sample was made of naive CD4+ T cells sorted from blood. As for subset: CD45RA+ positively selected. These receptors were collected from a woman in her 30s in good health.

The CDR3 here is CASGSEGGRDSSYNEQFF. The DNA of the CDR3 is TGTGCCAGCGGAAGTGAAGGGGGGCGAGATAGCTCCTACAATGAGCAGTTCTTC. The V and J genes are TRBV28 and TRBJ2-1; TRBD1 or TRBD2 may be the D gene (6 bases each). Germline CDR1 reads MDHEN; CDR2 reads SYDVKM. V was pared by 8 bases and J by 0 bases, with 23 bases between. The CDR3 spans 18 residues.

The genes are TRBV28 and TRBJ2-5, with D perhaps TRBD2 (7 bases). Trimming removed 6 bases at V and 3 bases at J, with 11 bases between. The CDR3 sequence is 13 residues long. Germline lookup yields CDR1 MDHEN and CDR2 SYDVKM. The CDR3 DNA follows: TGTGCCAGCAGGAGGGGGAGGGAAGAGACCCAGTACTTC. Translated, it gives CASRRGREETQYF. The entire variable domain, with the rest obtained from reference TRBV28 and TRBJ2-5, is as follows: DVKVTQSSRYLVKRTGEKVFLECVQDMDHENMFWYRQDPGLGLRLIYFSYDVKMKEKGDIPEGYSVSREKKERFSLILESASTNQTSMYLCASRRGREETQYFGPGTRLLVL.

CDR3: CASSKPSLNDYGYTF. The CDR3 coding sequence is TGTGCCAGTAGTAAACCGAGTCTTAATGACTATGGCTACACCTTC. V gene TRBV19 combines with J gene TRBJ1-2; D remains ambiguous. The germline V gene encodes CDR1 LNHDA and CDR2 SQIVND (reference sequence). CDR3 length: 15 residues. V dropped 4 bases and J dropped 3 bases, with 15 bases sitting between them.

The J gene is TRBJ2-7, the V gene TRBV6-1; TRBD2 matches at 10 bases. The germline CDR1 and CDR2 sequences are MNHNS and SASEGT. This CDR3 contains 15 residues. V lost 2 bases to trimming and J lost 5 bases; unmatched junction nucleotides: 6. The CDR3 sequence is CASSEQTSGNNEQYF. The CDR3 DNA reads TGTGCCAGCAGTGAACAAACTAGCGGGAATAACGAGCAGTACTTC.

Comments on this clone: Other DNA sequences in the sample encode the same CDR3. This chain joins TRBV28 and TRBJ2-5, with D uncertain. V shed 2 bases and J shed 5 bases, with 3 bases lying between them. CDR1 MDHEN and CDR2 SYDVKM come from the germline V gene. The CDR3 contains 11 residues. This CDR3 reads CASSLRETQYF. The CDR3 DNA is TGTGCCAGCAGTTTACGGGAGACCCAGTACTTC. Using reference TRBV28 and TRBJ2-5 for the parts outside the CDR3, the full variable domain is DVKVTQSSRYLVKRTGEKVFLECVQDMDHENMFWYRQDPGLGLRLIYFSYDVKMKEKGDIPEGYSVSREKKERFSLILESASTNQTSMYLCASSLRETQYFGPGTRLLVL.

This chain links TRBV5-8 with TRBJ1-1; D gene ambiguous. Germline values: CDR1 SGHTS, CDR2 YDEGEE. The germline V and J ends were trimmed by 1 base and 11 bases, with 3 bases remaining between them. The CDR3 sequence is 9 residues long. Here the CDR3 reads CASSLTAFF. Written as DNA, the CDR3 is TGTGCCAGCAGCTTGACGGCTTTCTTT.

This chain connects TRBV27 to TRBJ1-2; D not certain. The V gene lost 3 bases and the J gene lost 2 bases, with 10 bases spanning the gap. The CDR3 is made up of 14 amino acids. CDR1 and CDR2 from the germline V gene are MNHEY and SMNVEV (reference sequence). In DNA, the CDR3 is TGTGCCAGCAGTTTGAGGGATCCAAACTATGGCTACACCTTC. Residues: CASSLRDPNYGYTF.

The chain carries TRBV28 and TRBJ1-4; D uncertain. The V gene's germline CDR1 is MDHEN and CDR2 SYDVKM. The CDR3 is 12 amino acids. Trimming removed 8 bases from V and 8 bases from J, with 12 bases in between. The CDR3 protein is CASGPGGEKLFF. In nucleotides, the CDR3 is TGTGCCAGCGGCCCGGGAGGAGAAAAACTGTTTTTT.

The rearrangement links TRBV4-1 to TRBJ2-7, with D maybe TRBD1 (6 bases). Germline V gives CDR1 MGHRA, CDR2 YSYEKL. The CDR3 contains 20 residues. The V and J ends lost 1 base and 0 bases respectively, with 25 bases between them. CDR3 DNA sequence: TGCGCCAGCAGCCAAGTGCTCCCGACGTTAGACAGGCGCTTCTCCTACGAGCAGTACTTC. It yields the protein CASSQVLPTLDRRFSYEQYF.

The J gene is TRBJ1-2, the V gene TRBV5-1; D gene unclear. The V gene's germline CDR1 is SGHRS and CDR2 YFSETQ. The CDR3 contains 16 residues. V lost 0 bases to trimming and J lost 0 bases, with 12 bases between them. CDR3 protein: CASSLGPSTANYGYTF. CDR3 nucleotides: TGCGCCAGCAGCTTGGGTCCATCCACAGCTAACTATGGCTACACCTTC. Filled out from reference TRBV5-1 and TRBJ1-2, the complete variable domain reads KAGVTQTPRYLIKTRGQQVTLSCSPISGHRSVSWYQQTPGQGLQFLFEYFSETQRNKGNFPGRFSGRQFSNSRSEMNVSTLELGDSALYLCASSLGPSTANYGYTFGSGTRLTVV.

This chain connects TRBV7-9 to TRBJ2-4, with a weak D call TRBD2 (5 bases). Germline V gene lookup returns CDR1 SEHNR and CDR2 FQNEAQ (reference sequence). Trimming stripped 10 bases from V and 9 bases from J, with 16 bases between. This CDR3 has 12 residues. CDR3 coding DNA: TGTGCCACCCGAGCGGAGTCCCTCATTCAGTACTTC. Translating gives CATRAESLIQYF. The variable domain in full, with the rest retrieved from reference TRBV7-9 and TRBJ2-4, is DTGVSQNPRHKITKRGQNVTFRCDPISEHNRLYWYRQTLGQGPEFLTYFQNEAQLEKSRLLSDRFSAERPKGSFSTLEIQRTEQGDSAMYLCATRAESLIQYFGAGTRLSVL.

The J gene is TRBJ2-7, the V gene TRBV18; 9 bases match TRBD1. The CDR3 runs 17 residues. Trimming took 1 base from V and 0 from J; bases not matched to a gene: 7. CDR1 and CDR2 from the germline V gene are KGHSH and LQKENI. Here the CDR3 reads CASSPRGTGTSSYEQYF. For the CDR3, the DNA is TGTGCCAGCTCACCACGGGGGACAGGGACGAGCTCCTACGAGCAGTACTTC. Complete variable domain (other parts from reference TRBV18 and TRBJ2-7): NAGVMQNPRHLVRRRGQEARLRCSPMKGHSHVYWYRQLPEEGLKFMVYLQKENIIDESGMPKERFSAEFPKEGPSILRIQQVVRGDSAAYFCASSPRGTGTSSYEQYFGPGTRLTVT.

The chain couples TRBV11-2 to TRBJ1-2; the D gene is possibly TRBD1 (6 bases). This CDR3 contains 17 residues. Between the trimmed V and J ends, which lost 1 base and 5 bases, there was a span of 20 bases. Germline loops: CDR1 SGHAT, CDR2 FQNNGV. CDR3 in amino acids: CASSLAAGARSFYGYTF. The CDR3 nucleotides read TGTGCCAGCAGCTTAGCGGCGGGGGCGAGGTCCTTTTATGGCTACACCTTC.

V gene TRBV27 combines with J gene TRBJ2-2; no firm D call. The V and J ends lost 0 bases and 0 bases respectively, with 14 bases between them. Per the germline V gene, CDR1 is MNHEY and CDR2 is SMNVEV (reference sequence). This CDR3 comprises 18 residues. DNA for the CDR3: TGTGCCAGCAGTTTATCGGCCCACCTCAAAACGAACACCGGGGAGCTGTTTTTT. Amino acids: CASSLSAHLKTNTGELFF.

The CDR3 spells CASSLNPGTYGYTF. The CDR3 coding sequence is TGTGCCAGCAGTTTAAATCCAGGGACCTATGGCTACACCTTC. V and J are TRBV27 and TRBJ1-2; weak D call: TRBD1 (5 bases). From germline, CDR1 is MNHEY and CDR2 SMNVEV (reference sequence). The CDR3 loop spans 14 amino acids. V was trimmed by 2 bases and J by 4 bases, leaving 11 bases between them.

The CDR3 DNA is TGTGCCAGCTCACCCGGTGGAGCCGCTCAGTACGAGCAGTACTTC. Translating it yields CASSPGGAAQYEQYF. This chain joins TRBV18 and TRBJ2-7, with D unresolved. The CDR3 covers 15 residues. V lost 3 bases, J lost 4 bases, and 16 bases lay in between. Germline loops: CDR1 KGHSH, CDR2 LQKENI.